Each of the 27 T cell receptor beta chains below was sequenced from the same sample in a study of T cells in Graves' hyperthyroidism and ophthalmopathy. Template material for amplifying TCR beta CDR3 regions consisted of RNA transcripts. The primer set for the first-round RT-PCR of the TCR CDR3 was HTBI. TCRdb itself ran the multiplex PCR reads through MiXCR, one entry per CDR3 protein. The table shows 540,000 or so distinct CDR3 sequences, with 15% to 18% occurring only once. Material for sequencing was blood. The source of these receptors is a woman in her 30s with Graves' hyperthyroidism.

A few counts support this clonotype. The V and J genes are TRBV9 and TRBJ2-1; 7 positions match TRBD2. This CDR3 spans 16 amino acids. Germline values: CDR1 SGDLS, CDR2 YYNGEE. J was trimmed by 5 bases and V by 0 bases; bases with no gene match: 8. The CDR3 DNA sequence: TGTGCCAGCAGCGTAGTTGTAAGCGGGGCGAACAATGAGCAGTTCTTC. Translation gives CASSVVVSGANNEQFF.

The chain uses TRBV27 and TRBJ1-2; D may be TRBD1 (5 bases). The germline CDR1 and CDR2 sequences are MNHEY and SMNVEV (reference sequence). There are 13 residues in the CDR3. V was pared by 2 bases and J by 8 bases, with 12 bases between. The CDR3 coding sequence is TGTGCCAGCAGTTTAGTAGAGGGGCGAGGCTACACCTTC. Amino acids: CASSLVEGRGYTF.

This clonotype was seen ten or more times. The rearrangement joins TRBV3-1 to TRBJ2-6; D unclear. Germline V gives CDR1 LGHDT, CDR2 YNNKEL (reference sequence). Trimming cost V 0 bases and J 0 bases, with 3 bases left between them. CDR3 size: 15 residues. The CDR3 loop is CASSQDSSGANVLTF. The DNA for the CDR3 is TGTGCCAGCAGCCAAGACAGCTCTGGGGCCAACGTCCTGACTTTC.

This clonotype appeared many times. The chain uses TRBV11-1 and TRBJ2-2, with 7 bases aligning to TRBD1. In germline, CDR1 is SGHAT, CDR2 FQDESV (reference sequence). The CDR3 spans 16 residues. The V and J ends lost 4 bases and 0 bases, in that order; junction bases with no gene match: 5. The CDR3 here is CASSSLDRANTGELFF. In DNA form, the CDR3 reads TGTGCCAGCAGCTCACTAGACAGGGCGAACACCGGGGAGCTGTTTTTT.

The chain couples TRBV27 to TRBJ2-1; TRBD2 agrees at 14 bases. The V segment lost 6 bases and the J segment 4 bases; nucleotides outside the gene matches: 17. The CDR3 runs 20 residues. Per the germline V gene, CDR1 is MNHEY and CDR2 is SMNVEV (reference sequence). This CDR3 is CASRPIRLAGGPREYNEQFF. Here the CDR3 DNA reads TGTGCCAGCAGACCTATAAGACTAGCGGGAGGGCCCCGGGAATACAATGAGCAGTTCTTC.

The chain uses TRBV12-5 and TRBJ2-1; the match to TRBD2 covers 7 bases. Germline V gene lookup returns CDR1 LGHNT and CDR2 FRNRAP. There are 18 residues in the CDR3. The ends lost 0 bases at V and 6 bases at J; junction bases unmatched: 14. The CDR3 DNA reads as TGTGCTAGTGGTTTGGTAGTAATGGGACTACCTGGAACCAATGAGCAGTTCTTC. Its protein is CASGLVVMGLPGTNEQFF.

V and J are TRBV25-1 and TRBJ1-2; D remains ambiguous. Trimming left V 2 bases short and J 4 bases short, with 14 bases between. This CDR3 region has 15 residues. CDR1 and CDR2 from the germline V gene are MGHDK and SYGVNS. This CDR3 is CASSEPGSVTYGYTF. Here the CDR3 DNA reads TGTGCCAGCAGTGAACCGGGCTCCGTTACCTATGGCTACACCTTC.

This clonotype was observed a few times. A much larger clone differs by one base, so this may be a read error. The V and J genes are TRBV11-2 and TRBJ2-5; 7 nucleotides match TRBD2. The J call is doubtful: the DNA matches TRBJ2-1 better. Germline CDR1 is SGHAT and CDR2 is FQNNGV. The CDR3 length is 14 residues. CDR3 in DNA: TGTGCCAGCAGCACCGGACTAGGTCAAGAGACCCAGTTCTTC. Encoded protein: CASSTGLGQETQFF.

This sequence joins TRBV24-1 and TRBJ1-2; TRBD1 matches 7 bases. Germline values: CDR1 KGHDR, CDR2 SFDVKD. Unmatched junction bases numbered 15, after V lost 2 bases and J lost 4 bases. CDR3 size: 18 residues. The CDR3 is CATSDSQGVVGLPYGYTF. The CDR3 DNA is TGTGCCACCAGTGATTCGCAGGGGGTAGTCGGATTACCCTATGGCTACACCTTC.

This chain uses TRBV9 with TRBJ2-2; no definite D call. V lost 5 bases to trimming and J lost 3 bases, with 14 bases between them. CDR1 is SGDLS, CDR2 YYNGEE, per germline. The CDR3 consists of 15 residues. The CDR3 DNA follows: TGTGCCAGCAGTCAAGGGCAGGAGTACACCGGGGAGCTGTTTTTT. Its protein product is CASSQGQEYTGELFF.

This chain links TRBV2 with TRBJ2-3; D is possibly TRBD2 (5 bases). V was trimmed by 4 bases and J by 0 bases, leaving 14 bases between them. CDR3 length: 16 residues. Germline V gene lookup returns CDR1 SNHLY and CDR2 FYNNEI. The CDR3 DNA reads TGTGCCAGCAGTGCCGCATTGACTACTAGCACAGATACGCAGTATTTT. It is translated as CASSAALTTSTDTQYF.

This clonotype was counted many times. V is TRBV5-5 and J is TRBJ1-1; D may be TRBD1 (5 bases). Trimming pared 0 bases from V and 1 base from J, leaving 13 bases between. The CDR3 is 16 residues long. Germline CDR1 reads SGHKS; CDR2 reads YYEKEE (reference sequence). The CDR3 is CASSLVGAGKNTEAFF. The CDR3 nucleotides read TGTGCCAGCAGCTTGGTTGGAGCAGGGAAGAACACTGAAGCTTTCTTT.

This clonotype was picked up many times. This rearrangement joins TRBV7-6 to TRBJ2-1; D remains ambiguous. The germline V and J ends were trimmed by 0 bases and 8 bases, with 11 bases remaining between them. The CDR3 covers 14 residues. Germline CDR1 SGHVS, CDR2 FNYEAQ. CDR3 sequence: CASSLAPAADEQFF. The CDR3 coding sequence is TGTGCCAGCAGCTTAGCACCGGCTGCGGATGAGCAGTTCTTC.

CDR3 in amino acids: CSARNSGGSTDTQYF. DNA for the CDR3: TGCAGTGCTAGAAATAGCGGGGGGAGCACAGATACGCAGTATTTT. The rearrangement uses TRBV20-1 and TRBJ2-3; 10 bases align to TRBD2. Germline V gene sequence: CDR1 DFQATT, CDR2 SNEGSKA (reference sequence). The V segment lost 2 bases and the J segment 0 bases; nucleotides outside the gene matches: 2. This CDR3 region has 15 residues.

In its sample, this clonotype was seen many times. Written as DNA, the CDR3 is TGTGCCAGCTCACCACCGAAGGGGGACACTGAAGCTTTCTTT. This encodes CASSPPKGDTEAFF. This chain connects TRBV18 to TRBJ1-1; TRBD1 might be the D (6 bases). Trimming took 0 bases from V and 3 from J, leaving 8 bases between them. CDR3 length equals 14 residues. Germline lookup yields CDR1 KGHSH and CDR2 LQKENI. Based on the CDR3 plus reference TRBV18 and TRBJ1-1, the full variable domain is NAGVMQNPRHLVRRRGQEARLRCSPMKGHSHVYWYRQLPEEGLKFMVYLQKENIIDESGMPKERFSAEFPKEGPSILRIQQVVRGDSAAYFCASSPPKGDTEAFFGQGTRLTVV.

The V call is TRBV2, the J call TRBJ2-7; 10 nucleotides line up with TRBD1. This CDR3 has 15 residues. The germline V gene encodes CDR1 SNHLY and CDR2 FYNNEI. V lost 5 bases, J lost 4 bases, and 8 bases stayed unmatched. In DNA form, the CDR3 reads TGTGCCAGCAGTCCCCGGACAGGGGGGAATTACGAGCAGTACTTC. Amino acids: CASSPRTGGNYEQYF. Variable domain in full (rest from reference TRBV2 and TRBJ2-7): EPEVTQTPSHQVTQMGQEVILRCVPISNHLYFYWYRQILGQKVEFLVSFYNNEISEKSEIFDDQFSVERPDGSNFTLKIRSTKLEDSAMYFCASSPRTGGNYEQYFGPGTRLTVT.

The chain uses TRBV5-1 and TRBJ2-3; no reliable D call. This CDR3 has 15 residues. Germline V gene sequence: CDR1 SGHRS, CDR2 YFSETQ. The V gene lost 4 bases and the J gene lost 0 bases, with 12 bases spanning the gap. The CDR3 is CASSSARPSTDTQYF. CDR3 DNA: TGCGCCAGCAGCAGCGCTAGACCCAGCACAGATACGCAGTATTTT.

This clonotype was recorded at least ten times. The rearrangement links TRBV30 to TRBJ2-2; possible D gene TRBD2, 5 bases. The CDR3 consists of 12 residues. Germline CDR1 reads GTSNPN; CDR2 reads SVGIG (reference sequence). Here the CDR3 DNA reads TGTGCTCTCAGGAGGCGCACCGGGGAGCTGTTTTTT. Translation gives CALRRRTGELFF.

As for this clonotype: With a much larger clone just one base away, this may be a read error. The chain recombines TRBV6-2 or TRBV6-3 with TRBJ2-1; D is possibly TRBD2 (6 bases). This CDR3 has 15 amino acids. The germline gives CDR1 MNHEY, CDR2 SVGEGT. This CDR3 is CASRPLGGTYNEQSF. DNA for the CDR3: TGTGCCAGCAGGCCGTTGGGCGGGACCTACAATGAGCAGTCCTTC.

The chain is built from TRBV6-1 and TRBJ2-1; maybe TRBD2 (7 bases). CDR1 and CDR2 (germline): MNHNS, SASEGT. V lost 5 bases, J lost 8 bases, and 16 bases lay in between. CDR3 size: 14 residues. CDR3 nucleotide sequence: TGTGCCAGCAGTAGGGGGGGAGCGGCGGATGAGCAGTTCTTC. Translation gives CASSRGGAADEQFF.

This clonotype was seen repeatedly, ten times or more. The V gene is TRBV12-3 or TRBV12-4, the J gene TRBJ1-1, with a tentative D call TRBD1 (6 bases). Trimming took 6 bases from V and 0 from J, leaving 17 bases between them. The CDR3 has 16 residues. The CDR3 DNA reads TGTGCCAGCAGCGCAGGGGCATTTGTATTGAACACTGAAGCTTTCTTT. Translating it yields CASSAGAFVLNTEAFF.

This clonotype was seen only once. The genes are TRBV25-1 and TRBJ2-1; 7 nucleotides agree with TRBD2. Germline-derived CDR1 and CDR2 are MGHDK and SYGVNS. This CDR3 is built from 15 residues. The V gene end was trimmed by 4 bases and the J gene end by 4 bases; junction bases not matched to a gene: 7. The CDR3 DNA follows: TGTGCCAGCAGTGGGGGGGGAGTAGGATACAATGAGCAGTTCTTC. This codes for CASSGGGVGYNEQFF.

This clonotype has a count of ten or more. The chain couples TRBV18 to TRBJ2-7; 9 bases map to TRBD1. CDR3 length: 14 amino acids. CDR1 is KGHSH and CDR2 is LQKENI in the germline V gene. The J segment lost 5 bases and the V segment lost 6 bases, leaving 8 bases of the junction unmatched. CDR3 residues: CASSRQGGSDEQYF. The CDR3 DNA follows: TGTGCCAGCTCTCGACAGGGGGGGTCGGACGAGCAGTACTTC. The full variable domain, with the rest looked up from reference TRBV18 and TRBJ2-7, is NAGVMQNPRHLVRRRGQEARLRCSPMKGHSHVYWYRQLPEEGLKFMVYLQKENIIDESGMPKERFSAEFPKEGPSILRIQQVVRGDSAAYFCASSRQGGSDEQYFGPGTRLTVT.

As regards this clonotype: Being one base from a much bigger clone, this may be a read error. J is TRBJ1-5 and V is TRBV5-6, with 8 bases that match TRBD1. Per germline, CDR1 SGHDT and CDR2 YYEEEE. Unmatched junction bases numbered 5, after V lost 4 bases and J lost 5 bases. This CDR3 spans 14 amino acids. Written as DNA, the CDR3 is TGTGCCAGCAGCACGGACAGGGCTGATCAGCCCCAGCATTTT. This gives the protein CASSTDRADQPQHF. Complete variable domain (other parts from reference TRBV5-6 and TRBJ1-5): DAGVTQSPTHLIKTRGQQVTLRCSPKSGHDTVSWYQQALGQGPQFIFQYYEEEERQRGNFPDRFSGHQFPNYSSELNVNALLLGDSALYLCASSTDRADQPQHFGDGTRLSIL.

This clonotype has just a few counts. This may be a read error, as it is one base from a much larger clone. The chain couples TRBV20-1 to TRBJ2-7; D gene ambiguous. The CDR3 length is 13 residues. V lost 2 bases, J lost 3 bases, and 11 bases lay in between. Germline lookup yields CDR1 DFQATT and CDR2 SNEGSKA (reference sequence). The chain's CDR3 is CSARTGGDYEQYF. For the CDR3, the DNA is TGCAGTGCTAGAACGGGCGGAGACTACGAGCAGTACTTC.

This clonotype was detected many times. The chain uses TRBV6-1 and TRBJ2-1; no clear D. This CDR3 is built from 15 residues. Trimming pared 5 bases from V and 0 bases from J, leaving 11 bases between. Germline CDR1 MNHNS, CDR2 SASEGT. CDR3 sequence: CASSKGGYSYNEQFF. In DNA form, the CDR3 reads TGTGCCAGCAGTAAAGGCGGATACTCCTACAATGAGCAGTTCTTC.

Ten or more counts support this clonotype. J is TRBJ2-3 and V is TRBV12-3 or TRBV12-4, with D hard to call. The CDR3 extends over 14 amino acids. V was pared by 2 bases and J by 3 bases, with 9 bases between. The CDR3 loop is CASSLLTPTDTQYF. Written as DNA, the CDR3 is TGTGCCAGCAGTTTACTGACTCCTACAGATACGCAGTATTTT.